This T cell receptor beta chain emerged from a study of control samples from healthy donors and cancer patients. Measured with immunoSEQ multiplex PCR; TCRdb has only the in-frame clones, and not every one. The sample carries 400,000 to 500,000 clones, roughly 90% recorded once. Trimming pared 6 bases from V and 0 bases from J, leaving 9 bases between. The CDR3 sequence is 13 residues long. Germline loops: CDR1 LNHDA, CDR2 SQIVND (reference sequence). The sequencing input was PBMCs. V is TRBV19 and J is TRBJ2-7, with D possibly being TRBD2 (5 bases). The source is a man aged 35 to 55 with head and neck cancer. CDR3 residues: CASSGISSYEQYF. The CDR3 coding sequence is TGTGCCAGTAGCGGGATAAGCTCCTACGAGCAGTACTTC.